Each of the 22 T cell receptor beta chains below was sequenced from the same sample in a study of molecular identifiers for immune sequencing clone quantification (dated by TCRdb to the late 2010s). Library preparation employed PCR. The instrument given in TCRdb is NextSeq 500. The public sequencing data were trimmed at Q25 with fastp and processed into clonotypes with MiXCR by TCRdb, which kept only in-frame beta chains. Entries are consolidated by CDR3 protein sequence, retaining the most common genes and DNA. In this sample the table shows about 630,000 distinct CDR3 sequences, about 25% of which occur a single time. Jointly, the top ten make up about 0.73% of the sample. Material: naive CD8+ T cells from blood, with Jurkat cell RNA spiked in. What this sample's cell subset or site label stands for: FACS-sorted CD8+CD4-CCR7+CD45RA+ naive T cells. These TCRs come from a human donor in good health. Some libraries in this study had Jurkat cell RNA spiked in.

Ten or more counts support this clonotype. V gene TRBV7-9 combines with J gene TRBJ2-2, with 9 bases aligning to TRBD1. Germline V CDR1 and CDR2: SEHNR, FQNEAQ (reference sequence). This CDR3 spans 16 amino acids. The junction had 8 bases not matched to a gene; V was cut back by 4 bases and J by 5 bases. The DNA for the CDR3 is TGTGCCAGCAGCTACGAAGGGACAGGGAGGACCGGGGAGCTGTTTTTT. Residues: CASSYEGTGRTGELFF.

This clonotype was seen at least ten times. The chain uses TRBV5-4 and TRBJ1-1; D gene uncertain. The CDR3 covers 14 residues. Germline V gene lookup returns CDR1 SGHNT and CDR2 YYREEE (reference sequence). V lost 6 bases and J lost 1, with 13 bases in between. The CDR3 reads CASTPDTRNTEAFF. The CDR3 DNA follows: TGTGCCAGCACCCCCGACACGAGGAACACTGAAGCTTTCTTT.

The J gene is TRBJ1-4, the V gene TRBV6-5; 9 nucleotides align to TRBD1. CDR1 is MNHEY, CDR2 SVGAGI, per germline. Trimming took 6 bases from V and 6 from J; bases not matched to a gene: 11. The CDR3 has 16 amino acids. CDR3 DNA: TGTGCCAGCAGCCGGGACAGGGCGGGGGGACATGAAAAACTGTTTTTT. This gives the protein CASSRDRAGGHEKLFF.

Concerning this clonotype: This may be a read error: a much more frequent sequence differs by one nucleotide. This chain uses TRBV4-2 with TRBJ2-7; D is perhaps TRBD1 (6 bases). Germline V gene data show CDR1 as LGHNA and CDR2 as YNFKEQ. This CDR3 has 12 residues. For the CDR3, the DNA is TGTGCCGGCAGCTACACGACAGGCACGCAGTACTTC. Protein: CAGSYTTGTQYF.

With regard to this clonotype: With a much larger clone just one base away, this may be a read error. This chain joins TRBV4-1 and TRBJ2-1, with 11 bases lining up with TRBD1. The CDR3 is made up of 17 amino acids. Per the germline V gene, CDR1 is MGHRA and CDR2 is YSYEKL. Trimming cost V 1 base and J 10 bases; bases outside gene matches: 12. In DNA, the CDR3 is TGCGCCAGCAGCCAAGTCGTAGGACAGGGGGCGTTCGGGGAGCAGTTCTTC. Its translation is CASSQVVGQGAFGEQFF.

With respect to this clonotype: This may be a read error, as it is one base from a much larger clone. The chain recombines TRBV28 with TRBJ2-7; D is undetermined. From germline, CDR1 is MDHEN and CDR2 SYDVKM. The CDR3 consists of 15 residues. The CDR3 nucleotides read TGTGCCAGCAGTTTTGGGCAGGATCTTTCCTACGCGCAGTACTTC. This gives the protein CASSFGQDLSYAQYF.

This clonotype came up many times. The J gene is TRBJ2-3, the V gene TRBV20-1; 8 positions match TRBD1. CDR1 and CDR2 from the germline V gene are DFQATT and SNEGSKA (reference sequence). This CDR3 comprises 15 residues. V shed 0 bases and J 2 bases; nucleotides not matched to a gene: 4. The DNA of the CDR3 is TGCAGTGCTAGAGAAACAGGGGGGTCCACAGATACGCAGTATTTT. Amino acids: CSARETGGSTDTQYF.

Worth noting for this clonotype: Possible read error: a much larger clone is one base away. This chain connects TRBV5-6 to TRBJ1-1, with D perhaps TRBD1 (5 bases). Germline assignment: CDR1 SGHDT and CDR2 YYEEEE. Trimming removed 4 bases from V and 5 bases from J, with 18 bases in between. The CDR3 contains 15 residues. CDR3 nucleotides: TGTGCCAGCAGCCCCAGGGACGGGGGATGGACTGAAGCTTTCTTT. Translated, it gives CASSPRDGGWTEAFF.

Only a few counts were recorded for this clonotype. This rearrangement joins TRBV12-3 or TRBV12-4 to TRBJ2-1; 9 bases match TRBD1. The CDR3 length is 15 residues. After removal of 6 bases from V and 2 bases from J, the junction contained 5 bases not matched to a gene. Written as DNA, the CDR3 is TGTGCCAGCAGCGGGACAGGGCTGGCCTACAATGAGCAGTTCTTC. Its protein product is CASSGTGLAYNEQFF.

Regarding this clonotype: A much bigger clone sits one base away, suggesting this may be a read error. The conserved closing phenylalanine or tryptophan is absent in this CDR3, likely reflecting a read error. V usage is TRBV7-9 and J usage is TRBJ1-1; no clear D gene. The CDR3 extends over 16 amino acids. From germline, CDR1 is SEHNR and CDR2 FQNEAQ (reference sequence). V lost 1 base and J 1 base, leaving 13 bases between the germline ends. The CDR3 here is CASSLGNTGKNTEAFL. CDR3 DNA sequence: TGTGCCAGCAGCTTAGGTAATACGGGAAAGAACACTGAAGCTTTCTTA.

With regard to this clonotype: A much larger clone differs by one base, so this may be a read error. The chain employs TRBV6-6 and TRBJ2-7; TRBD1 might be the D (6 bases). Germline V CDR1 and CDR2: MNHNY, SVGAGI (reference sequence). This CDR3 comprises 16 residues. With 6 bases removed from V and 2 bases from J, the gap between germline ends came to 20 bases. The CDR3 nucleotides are TGTGCCAGCAGCCCTCCACAGGGCTCCCCTGCCTACGAGCAGTACTTC. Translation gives CASSPPQGSPAYEQYF.

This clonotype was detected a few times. The CDR3 reads CASSPGTGGLDFYEQYF. CDR3 DNA sequence: TGCGCCAGCAGCCCCGGGACAGGGGGATTGGATTTCTACGAGCAGTACTTC. The chain joins TRBV5-1 to TRBJ2-7; 11 positions agree with TRBD1. In germline, CDR1 is SGHRS, CDR2 YFSETQ. V lost 4 bases and J lost 3; bases outside the gene matches: 12. This CDR3 has 17 residues.

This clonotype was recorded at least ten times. The CDR3 nucleotides read TGTGCCATCAGTGGGACAGGGTCGGCAGATACGCAGTATTTT. This translates into CAISGTGSADTQYF. The chain joins TRBV10-3 to TRBJ2-3, with 8 bases fitting TRBD1. The germline gives CDR1 ENHRY, CDR2 SYGVKD. The CDR3 has 14 residues. The trim removed 4 bases at V and 4 bases at J, leaving 4 bases unmatched.

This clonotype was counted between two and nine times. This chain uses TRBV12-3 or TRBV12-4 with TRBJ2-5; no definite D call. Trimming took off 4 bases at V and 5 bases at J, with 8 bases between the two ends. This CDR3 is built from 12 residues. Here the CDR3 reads CASSYGVETQYF. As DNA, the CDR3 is TGTGCCAGCAGTTACGGAGTGGAGACCCAGTACTTC.

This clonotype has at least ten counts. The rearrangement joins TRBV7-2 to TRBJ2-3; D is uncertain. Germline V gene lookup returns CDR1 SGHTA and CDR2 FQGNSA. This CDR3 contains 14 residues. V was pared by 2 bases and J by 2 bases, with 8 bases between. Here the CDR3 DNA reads TGTGCCAGCAGCTTATTTCTGCTCACAGATACGCAGTATTTT. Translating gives CASSLFLLTDTQYF.

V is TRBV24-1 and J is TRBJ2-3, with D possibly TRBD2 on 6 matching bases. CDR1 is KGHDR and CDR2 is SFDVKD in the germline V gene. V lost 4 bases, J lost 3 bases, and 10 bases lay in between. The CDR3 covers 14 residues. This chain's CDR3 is CATSEAGTTDTQYF. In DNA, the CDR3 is TGTGCCACCAGTGAAGCCGGGACTACAGATACGCAGTATTTT.

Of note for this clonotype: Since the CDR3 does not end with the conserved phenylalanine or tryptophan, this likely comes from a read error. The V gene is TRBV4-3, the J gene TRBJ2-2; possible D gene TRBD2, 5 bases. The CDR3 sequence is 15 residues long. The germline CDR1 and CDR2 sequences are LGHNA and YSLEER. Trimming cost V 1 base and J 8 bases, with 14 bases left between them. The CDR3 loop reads CASSQASGYTGELFL. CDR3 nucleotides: TGCGCCAGCAGCCAAGCCTCGGGGTATACGGGGGAGCTGTTTCTT.

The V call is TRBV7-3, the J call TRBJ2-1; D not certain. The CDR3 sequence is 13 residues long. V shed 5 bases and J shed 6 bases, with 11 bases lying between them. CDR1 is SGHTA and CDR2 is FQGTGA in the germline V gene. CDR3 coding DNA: TGTGCCAGCAGCCCATCGCGTAGCAATGAGCAGTTCTTC. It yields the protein CASSPSRSNEQFF.

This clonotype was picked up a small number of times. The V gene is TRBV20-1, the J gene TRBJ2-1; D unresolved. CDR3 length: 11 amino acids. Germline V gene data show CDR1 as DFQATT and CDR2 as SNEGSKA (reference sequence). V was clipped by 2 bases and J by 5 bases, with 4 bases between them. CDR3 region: CSARRNNEQFF. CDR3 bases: TGCAGTGCTAGAAGGAACAATGAGCAGTTCTTC.

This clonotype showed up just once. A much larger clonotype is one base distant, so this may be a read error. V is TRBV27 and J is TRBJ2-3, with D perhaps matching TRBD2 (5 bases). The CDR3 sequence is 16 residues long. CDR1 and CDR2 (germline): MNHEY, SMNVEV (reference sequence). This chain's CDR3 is CASSLLTTLSTDTLYF. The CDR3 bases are TGTGCCAGCAGTCTATTGACTACTCTTAGCACAGATACGCTGTATTTT.

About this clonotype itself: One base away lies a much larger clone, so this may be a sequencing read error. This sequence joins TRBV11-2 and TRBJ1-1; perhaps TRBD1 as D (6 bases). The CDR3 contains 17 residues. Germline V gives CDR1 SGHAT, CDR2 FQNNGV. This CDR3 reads CASSLASGTNFNTEALF. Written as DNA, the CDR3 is TGTGCCAGCAGCTTAGCTTCCGGGACAAATTTCAACACTGAAGCTCTCTTT.

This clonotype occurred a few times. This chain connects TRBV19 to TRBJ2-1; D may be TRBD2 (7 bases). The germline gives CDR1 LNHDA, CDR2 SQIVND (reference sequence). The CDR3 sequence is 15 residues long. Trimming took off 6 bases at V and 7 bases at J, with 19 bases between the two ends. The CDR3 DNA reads TGTGCCAGTAGGGTTGGGGGGGCGGTCCGGAATGAGCAGTTCTTC. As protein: CASRVGGAVRNEQFF.